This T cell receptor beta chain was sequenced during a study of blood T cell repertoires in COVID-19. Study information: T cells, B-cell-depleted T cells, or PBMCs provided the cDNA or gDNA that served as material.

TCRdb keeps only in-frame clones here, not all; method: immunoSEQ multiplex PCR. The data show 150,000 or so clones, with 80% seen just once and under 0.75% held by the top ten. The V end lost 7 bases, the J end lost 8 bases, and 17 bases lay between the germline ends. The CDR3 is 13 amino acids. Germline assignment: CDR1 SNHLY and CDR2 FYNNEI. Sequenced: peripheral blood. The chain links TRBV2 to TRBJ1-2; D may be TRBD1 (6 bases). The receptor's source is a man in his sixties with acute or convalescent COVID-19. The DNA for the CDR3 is TGTGCCAGCACCCCCACGACCAGGGGAGGCTACACCTTC. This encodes CASTPTTRGGYTF.